This T cell receptor beta chain was documented in a study of T cells in Graves' hyperthyroidism and ophthalmopathy. Overall study findings and caveats: Researchers report that a 13 V-J model separated ophthalmopathy from stable hyperthyroidism.

In its sample, this clonotype was seen a few times. Its antigen is undetermined. Using 10 ml of fresh peripheral blood, PBMCs were prepared. CDR3 size: 15 residues. The V segment lost 6 bases and the J segment 3 bases; nucleotides outside the gene matches: 4. Per the germline V gene, CDR1 is WSHSY and CDR2 is SAAADI. Amplification targeted TCR beta CDR3 regions from RNA transcripts. First-round RT-PCR with HTBI primers amplified the TCR CDR3 region. MiXCR, run by TCRdb on the multiplex PCR reads, gives a single entry per CDR3 protein. The sample shows 650,000 to 700,000 distinct CDR3 sequences, roughly 17% of them seen only once.

Source material: blood. The receptor comes from a man between 50 and 59 years old with Graves' hyperthyroidism. This chain joins TRBV10-2 and TRBJ1-6, with TRBD1 matching over 8 bases. The CDR3, as DNA: TGCGCCAGCAGCCAGACAGGGGACTATAATTCACCCCTCCACTTT. Its protein is CASSQTGDYNSPLHF.